The rows below give T cell receptor beta chains drawn from one sample of a study of shared clonotypes between healthy human individuals. The repertoire was sequenced with immunoSEQ multiplex PCR; TCRdb's copy has only in-frame clones and lacks some. Of over 1.4 million clones listed, 96% are singletons. What was sequenced was naive CD4+ T cells sorted from blood. The receptors here all came from a man aged 25 to 40 in good health. Each CDR3 is given with its conserved first and last residue. A D gene is named only where the DNA matches it firmly. Clone size, where shown, is once, few, many, or a class for clones that have expanded.

size,J,V,D,CDR3,DNA
-,TRBJ2-1,TRBV28,TRBD2,CASNVAGDRHQFF,TGTGCCAGCAACGTAGCGGGAGACCGGCATCAATTCTTC
-,TRBJ2-3,TRBV11-2,-,CASSLEKRDTQYF,TGTGCCAGCAGCTTAGAGAAGAGAGATACGCAGTATTTT
once,TRBJ1-1,TRBV15,TRBD1,CATSRFGTANTEAFF,TGTGCCACCAGCAGATTTGGGACAGCGAACACTGAAGCTTTCTTT
once,TRBJ1-5,TRBV6-6,-,CASWGFRNQPQHF,TGTGCCAGCTGGGGGTTCCGGAATCAGCCCCAGCATTTT
-,TRBJ2-1,TRBV18,TRBD2,CASSRLGGRGLADSEPKEQFF,TGTGCCAGCTCCCGCTTGGGGGGCCGGGGACTAGCGGACTCGGAGCCAAAGGAGCAGTTCTTC
-,TRBJ2-5,TRBV7-2,TRBD2,CASSFPSGRSQETQYF,TGTGCCAGCAGCTTTCCTAGCGGGAGGTCGCAAGAGACCCAGTACTTC
-,TRBJ2-7,TRBV6-5,TRBD2,CASSSGLAGGRPEQYF,TGTGCCAGCAGTTCCGGACTAGCGGGAGGCCGCCCCGAGCAGTACTTC
-,TRBJ2-3,TRBV6-9,TRBD2,CASSGLAGTDTQYF,TGTGCCAGCAGCGGGCTAGCGGGCACAGATACGCAGTATTTT
-,TRBJ2-1,TRBV10-2,-,CASSPRGSYNEQFF,TGCGCCAGCAGTCCGCGGGGCTCCTACAATGAGCAGTTCTTC
-,TRBJ2-1,TRBV7-6,TRBD2,CASSPGTSRDEQFF,TGTGCCAGCAGCCCGGGGACTAGCAGGGATGAGCAGTTCTTC
-,TRBJ2-7,TRBV5-5,-,CASSSSPGHLYEQYF,TGTGCCAGCAGCTCCTCCCCGGGACACCTCTACGAGCAGTACTTC
-,TRBJ2-7,TRBV2,TRBD1,CASSGAQGIYEQYF,TGTGCCAGCAGTGGCGCACAGGGGATCTACGAGCAGTACTTC
-,TRBJ2-2,TRBV9,-,CASSLTGGGRLTGELFF,TGTGCCAGCAGCCTGACGGGGGGCGGGAGACTTACCGGGGAGCTGTTTTTT
-,TRBJ2-3,TRBV29-1,TRBD2,CSVVAGGADTQYF,TGCAGCGTAGTAGCGGGAGGGGCAGATACGCAGTATTTT
-,TRBJ2-1,TRBV19,-,CASSIDAGPHSYNEQFF,TGTGCCAGTAGTATAGATGCCGGGCCACACTCCTACAATGAGCAGTTCTTC
-,TRBJ1-5,TRBV6-1,-,CASTGETSNQPQHF,TGTGCCAGCACCGGGGAAACTAGCAATCAGCCCCAGCATTTT